Reported below is one TCR beta chain. What it binds is unknown. This entry comes from a study of Graves' ophthalmopathy and Graves' hyperthyroidism. Study-level background: Specimen type is peripheral blood, obtained at initial diagnosis before any treatment. Overall study findings and caveats: Sensitivity reached 60% to 71% and specificity roughly 72% when the model predicted ophthalmopathy progression. In blood appeared most of the expanded thyroid clonotypes whose frequency exceeded 0.001.

Moderate-to-severe activity, with CAS ≥3, NOSPECS ≥4 and duration under 3 months, characterized the donors with ophthalmopathy. RNA served as the template for amplifying TCR beta CDR3 regions. The first-round RT-PCR employed HTBI primers together with the Qiagen OneStep RT-PCR kit. A multiplex PCR was then performed as the second round. TCRdb recomputed calls from the multiplex PCR reads with MiXCR, one row per CDR3 protein. The sample lists 200,000 to 300,000 distinct CDR3 sequences, less than 55% occurring once. The CDR3 sequence is 14 residues long. V dropped 3 bases and J dropped 2 bases, with 11 bases sitting between them. CDR1 is MNHNS, CDR2 SASEGT, per germline.

J is TRBJ2-7 and V is TRBV6-1; D may be TRBD1 (5 bases). Sequenced: peripheral blood. The receptor comes from an adult man with Graves' ophthalmopathy. The CDR3 is CASSDRVFTYEQYF. In DNA, the CDR3 is TGTGCCAGCAGTGACAGGGTATTTACCTACGAGCAGTACTTC.